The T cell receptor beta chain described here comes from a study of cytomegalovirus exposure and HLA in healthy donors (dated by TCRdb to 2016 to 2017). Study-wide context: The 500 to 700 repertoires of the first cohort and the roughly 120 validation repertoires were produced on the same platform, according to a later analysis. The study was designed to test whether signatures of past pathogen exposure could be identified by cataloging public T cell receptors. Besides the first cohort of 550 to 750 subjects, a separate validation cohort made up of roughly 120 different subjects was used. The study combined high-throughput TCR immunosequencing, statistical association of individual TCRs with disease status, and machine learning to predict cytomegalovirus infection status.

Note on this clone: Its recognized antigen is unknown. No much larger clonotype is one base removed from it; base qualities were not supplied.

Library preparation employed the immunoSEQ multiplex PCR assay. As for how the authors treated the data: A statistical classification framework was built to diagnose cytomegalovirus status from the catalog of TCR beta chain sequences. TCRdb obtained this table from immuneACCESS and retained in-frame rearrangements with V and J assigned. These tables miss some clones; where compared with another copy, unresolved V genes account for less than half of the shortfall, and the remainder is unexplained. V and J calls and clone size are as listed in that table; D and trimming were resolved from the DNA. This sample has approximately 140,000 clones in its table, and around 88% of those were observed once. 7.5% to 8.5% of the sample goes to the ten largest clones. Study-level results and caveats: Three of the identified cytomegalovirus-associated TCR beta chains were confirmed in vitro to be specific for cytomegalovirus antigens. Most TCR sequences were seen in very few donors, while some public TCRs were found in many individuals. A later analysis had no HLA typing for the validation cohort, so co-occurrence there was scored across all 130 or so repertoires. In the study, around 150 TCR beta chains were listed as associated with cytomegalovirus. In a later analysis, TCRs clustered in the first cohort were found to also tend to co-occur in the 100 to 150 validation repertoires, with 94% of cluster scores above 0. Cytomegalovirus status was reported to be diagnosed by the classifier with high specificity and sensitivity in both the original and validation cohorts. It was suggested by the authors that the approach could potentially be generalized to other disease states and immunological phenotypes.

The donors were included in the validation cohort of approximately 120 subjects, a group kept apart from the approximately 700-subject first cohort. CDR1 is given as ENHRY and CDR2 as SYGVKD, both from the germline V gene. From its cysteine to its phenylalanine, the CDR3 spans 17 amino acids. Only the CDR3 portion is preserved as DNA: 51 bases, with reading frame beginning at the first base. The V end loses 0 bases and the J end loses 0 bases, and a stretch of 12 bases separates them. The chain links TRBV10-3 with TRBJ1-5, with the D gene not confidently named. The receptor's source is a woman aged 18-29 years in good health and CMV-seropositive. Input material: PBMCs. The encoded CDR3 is CAISESKSGNSNQPQHF. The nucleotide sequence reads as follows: TGTGCCATCAGTGAGTCGAAGTCCGGGAATAGCAATCAGCCCCAGCATTTT.